The text below deals with one T cell receptor (beta chain). Which antigen it targets is not known. There are no base qualities to consult, and no much larger clone falls within one base. The entry originates in a study of OX40 agonist ivuxolimab in advanced cancers. Notes on the research overall: Ivuxolimab, which targeted the costimulatory receptor OX40 (CD134), was an agonistic, fully human IgG2 monoclonal antibody. Prior anti-PD-1, anti-PD-L1 or anti-CTLA-4 therapy was permitted, and approximately 39% of dose-escalation patients had received checkpoint inhibitors. A male proportion of approximately 83% and a mean age of approximately 62 years, ranging from roughly 23 to 80, were recorded for the dose-escalation cohort. The point of sequencing TCRbeta in the periphery was to test whether ivuxolimab changed TCR sequence diversity and drove clonal T-cell expansion. Among the roughly 54 dose-escalation patients, around 19 had hepatocellular carcinoma, around 15 melanoma, 9 renal cell carcinoma and 9 head and neck cancer. Intravenous ivuxolimab was administered to patients every 2 weeks at six dose levels: 0.01, 0.1, 0.3, 1.5, 3 and 10 mg/kg. The monotherapy dose-escalation portion (N ≈ 50 patients) of the phase I ivuxolimab trial is reported in the paper. Partial responses were achieved by three dose-escalation patients, of whom one had hepatocellular carcinoma and two had cutaneous melanoma.

Including the terminal cysteine and phenylalanine, the CDR3 comprises 17 residues. Just the 51-base CDR3 DNA is kept, in frame starting at base 1. Based on the germline V gene, the CDR1 and CDR2 sequences are SGHAT and FQNNGV. Trimming takes 0 bases off V and 1 base off J; junction bases not matched to a gene: 9. The trial excluded patients who had a history of autoimmune disease or were on systemic immunosuppression. In every dose cohort, peripheral blood was drawn for TCR sequencing at baseline, cycle 4 day 1, and cycle 7 day 1. Samples were obtained from an open-label, multicenter, first-in-human phase I dose-escalation trial of ivuxolimab. Adults with locally advanced or metastatic melanoma, renal cell carcinoma, hepatocellular carcinoma or head and neck squamous cell carcinoma were enrolled in the trial. Before TCR sequencing, CD4+ T cells and CD8+ T cells were sorted from peripheral blood as separate populations.

For sequencing of the TCRbeta CDR3 region, genomic DNA was extracted from the sorted cells. TCRbeta CDR3 regions were sequenced using the immunoSEQ Assay. Held by TCRdb, this immuneACCESS table contains in-frame sequences only and omits some clones. Under half of the omission traces to an unresolved V gene where checked; the cause of the rest is unknown. Within this sample are about 100,000 clones, with about nine tenths of them counted one time only. Approximately 0.3% of the sample is in the top ten clones. Study-wide conclusions, independent of this receptor: On average, CD8+ T cells showed more expanded clones than CD4+ T cells after ivuxolimab. At doses of 0.1 to 3.0 mg/kg, clonal expansion of both CD4+ and CD8+ T cells in blood was seen between baseline and week 6. In the 0.1-3.0 mg/kg groups, partial responders were among the patients with the lowest normalized peripheral clonal expansion, particularly in CD8+ T cells. The antigen specificity of the clonally expanded peripheral T cells was not determined. Low levels of normalized T-cell clonal expansion were also seen in some patients who did not respond.

The source of this sequence is an adult with an advanced solid tumor such as melanoma, head and neck, liver or kidney cancer. The sequenced sample was CD4+ or CD8+ T cells sorted from blood, obtained in a trial of the OX40 agonist ivuxolimab. The chain is made from TRBV11-2 and TRBJ2-7, with 7 central nucleotides matching TRBD2. The DNA reads TGTGCCAGCAGCTTAGATTTCCGGGCGGGAGTATCCTACGAGCAGTACTTC. Its amino acids are CASSLDFRAGVSYEQYF.